The 24 T cell receptor beta chains below all came from one sample that was sequenced in a study of T cells in Graves' hyperthyroidism and ophthalmopathy. RNA transcripts provided the source from which TCR beta CDR3 regions were amplified. First-round RT-PCR targeting the TCR CDR3 was performed with the HTBI primer set. TCRdb used MiXCR to reprocess the multiplex PCR reads, holding one entry per CDR3 protein. The sample has roughly 500,000 distinct CDR3 sequences; around 45% are singletons. Sequenced material: peripheral blood or thyroid tissue (not recorded which). The receptors here all came from an adult woman with Graves' disease, either hyperthyroidism or ophthalmopathy (not recorded which).

The rearrangement joins TRBV28 to TRBJ1-1; TRBD1 is a possible D gene (6 bases). CDR1 MDHEN and CDR2 SYDVKM come from the germline V gene. This CDR3 has 15 residues. V lost 7 bases and J lost 1, with 16 bases in between. CDR3 residues: CASTIPGQANTEAFF. CDR3 sequence (DNA): TGTGCCAGCACTATCCCGGGACAAGCGAACACTGAAGCTTTCTTT.

For the CDR3, the DNA is TGTGCCATCAGTGAGGGCACAGGGACCGAGACCCAGTACTTC. Amino acid sequence: CAISEGTGTETQYF. The chain recombines TRBV10-3 with TRBJ2-5; D is perhaps TRBD1 (6 bases). The CDR3 has 14 amino acids. Germline loops: CDR1 ENHRY, CDR2 SYGVKD. Between the trimmed V and J ends, which lost 2 bases and 5 bases, there was a span of 12 bases.

This clonotype was recorded many times. This chain uses TRBV29-1 with TRBJ2-7; 7 bases map to TRBD2. Looked up from germline, CDR1 is SQVTM and CDR2 is ANQGSEA. V was clipped by 6 bases and J by 0 bases; unmatched bases: 11. This CDR3 is built from 15 residues. CDR3 sequence: CSVLAGEGPSYEQYF. The CDR3 DNA sequence: TGCAGCGTGCTAGCCGGGGAGGGTCCCTCCTACGAGCAGTACTTC.

Ten or more counts support this clonotype. The CDR3 is CASKPAGNTIYF. CDR3 coding DNA: TGTGCCAGCAAGCCTGCCGGAAACACCATATATTTT. V and J are TRBV2 and TRBJ1-3; unclear D gene. The CDR3 runs to 12 residues. The germline V gene has CDR1 SNHLY and CDR2 FYNNEI. Trimming removed 7 bases from V and 4 bases from J, with 8 bases in between.

This clonotype came up a few times. The chain combines TRBV7-9 with TRBJ1-4, with 9 bases fitting TRBD1. Germline CDR1 is SEHNR and CDR2 is FQNEAQ (reference sequence). This CDR3 spans 14 amino acids. V was pared by 1 base and J by 8 bases, with 2 bases of the junction left unmatched. For the CDR3, the DNA is TGTGCCAGCAGCTTAGGGACAGGGGAAGAAAAACTGTTTTTT. It yields the protein CASSLGTGEEKLFF.

Many counts were recorded for this clonotype. The chain employs TRBV19 and TRBJ1-5; possibly TRBD1 for D (5 bases). The germline gives CDR1 LNHDA, CDR2 SQIVND (reference sequence). The V end lost 10 bases, the J end lost 0 bases, and 13 bases lay between the germline ends. The CDR3 sequence is 14 residues long. CDR3 sequence: CATQGPFSNQPQHF. The CDR3 nucleotides are TGTGCCACCCAGGGACCGTTTAGCAATCAGCCCCAGCATTTT.

The chain couples TRBV7-9 to TRBJ1-6, with D unclear. Trimming pared 0 bases from V and 10 bases from J, leaving 16 bases between. The CDR3 totals 16 residues. CDR1 and CDR2 (germline): SEHNR, FQNEAQ (reference sequence). The CDR3 DNA follows: TGTGCCAGCAGCTTAGCTGGCGGGAGCAGAGGGTCACCCCTCCACTTT. This codes for CASSLAGGSRGSPLHF.

This clonotype was detected ten times or more. The gene calls are TRBV18 and TRBJ2-5; D is undetermined. V shed 6 bases and J shed 4 bases, with 6 bases lying between them. Germline values: CDR1 KGHSH, CDR2 LQKENI. The CDR3 has 11 amino acids. The CDR3 bases are TGTGCCAGCTCCGGCGGAGAGACCCAGTACTTC. Translation: CASSGGETQYF.

V is TRBV7-2 and J is TRBJ2-7; the D gene is possibly TRBD1 (6 bases). The V gene lost 5 bases and the J gene lost 7 bases, with 12 bases spanning the gap. The CDR3 covers 12 residues. Germline V gene data show CDR1 as SGHTA and CDR2 as FQGNSA. CDR3 in DNA: TGTGCCAGCAGCACCGACAGGTTGGAGCAGTACTTC. It codes for CASSTDRLEQYF. The full variable domain, with the rest looked up from reference TRBV7-2 and TRBJ2-7, is GAGVSQSPSNKVTEKGKDVELRCDPISGHTALYWYRQSLGQGLEFLIYFQGNSAPDKSGLPSDRFSAERTGGSVSTLTIQRTQQEDSAVYLCASSTDRLEQYFGPGTRLTVT.

Regarding this clonotype: At one boundary the junction diverges from the germline segment, which might be a read error. This chain connects TRBV13 to TRBJ2-5; D is possibly TRBD1 (6 bases). CDR3 size: 14 residues. Germline CDR1 reads PRHDT; CDR2 reads FYEKMQ (reference sequence). CDR3: CARSLRTEKETQYF. DNA for the CDR3: TGTGCCCGCAGCTTGCGGACAGAAAAAGAGACCCAGTACTTC.

This clonotype was counted only a few times. A read error is possible here, since a much larger clone lies one base away. This rearrangement joins TRBV10-2 to TRBJ2-7; 8 bases align to TRBD2. The CDR3 totals 17 residues. CDR1 and CDR2 (germline): WSHSY, SAAADI. CDR3 region: CAGSDPLPSGRSYEQYF. CDR3 DNA: TGCGCCGGCAGTGATCCCCTCCCCAGCGGGAGATCCTACGAGCAGTACTTC.

This clonotype was recorded many times. The chain recombines TRBV25-1 with TRBJ2-7; TRBD2 aligns across 10 bases. This CDR3 comprises 15 residues. The trim removed 6 bases at V and 8 bases at J, leaving 13 bases unmatched. Germline lookup yields CDR1 MGHDK and CDR2 SYGVNS. The CDR3 loop reads CASRAQGLAGVQQYF. In DNA form, the CDR3 reads TGTGCCAGCAGGGCCCAGGGGCTAGCGGGAGTGCAGCAGTACTTC.

J is TRBJ1-1 and V is TRBV2; D may be TRBD1 (6 bases). Trimming pared 7 bases from V and 1 base from J, leaving 10 bases between. The CDR3 spans 13 residues. Germline V CDR1 and CDR2: SNHLY, FYNNEI. The CDR3 sequence is CASKLDRNTEAFF. DNA of the CDR3: TGTGCCAGCAAACTGGACAGGAACACTGAAGCTTTCTTT.

The table lists this clonotype with a count of one. This rearrangement joins TRBV29-1 to TRBJ1-2; possibly TRBD1 for D (6 bases). The V end lost 7 bases, the J end lost 0 bases, and 15 bases lay between the germline ends. CDR3 size: 14 residues. Germline assignment: CDR1 SQVTM and CDR2 ANQGSEA. CDR3 coding DNA: TGCAGCGACATAGGGACATCCACTAACTATGGCTACACCTTC. It encodes CSDIGTSTNYGYTF.

This clonotype appeared a single time. In DNA, the CDR3 is TGTGCCAGCAGCTTAGCCAGACAGACCACTGAAGCTTTCTTT. Translation gives CASSLARQTTEAFF. The genes are TRBV7-2 and TRBJ1-1; TRBD1 might be the D (5 bases). Germline-derived CDR1 and CDR2 are SGHTA and FQGNSA. Trimming removed 0 bases at V and 4 bases at J, with 9 bases between. CDR3 length: 14 residues.

The rearrangement uses TRBV24-1 and TRBJ2-5; D unclear. The CDR3 length is 12 residues. Trimming shortened V by 6 bases and J by 2 bases, and 6 bases separated the two germline ends. In germline, CDR1 is KGHDR, CDR2 SFDVKD. As DNA, the CDR3 is TGTGCCACCAGTTCAGGTCAAGAGACCCAGTACTTC. Its protein product is CATSSGQETQYF.

The chain is built from TRBV9 and TRBJ2-5; D gene ambiguous. Germline CDR1 reads SGDLS; CDR2 reads YYNGEE. The V gene lost 4 bases and the J gene lost 5 bases, with 15 bases spanning the gap. This CDR3 spans 14 amino acids. CDR3 loop: CASSPPLVGETQYF. As DNA, the CDR3 is TGTGCCAGCAGCCCTCCTCTGGTAGGGGAGACCCAGTACTTC.

This clonotype was detected many times. The rearrangement uses TRBV7-9 and TRBJ1-1, with 7 positions matching TRBD1. J lost 2 bases, V lost 7 bases, and 1 base had no gene match. The germline gives CDR1 SEHNR, CDR2 FQNEAQ (reference sequence). This CDR3 comprises 12 residues. CDR3 residues: CASTGGNTEAFF. CDR3 DNA: TGTGCCAGCACAGGGGGTAACACTGAAGCTTTCTTT. Using reference TRBV7-9 and TRBJ1-1 for the parts outside the CDR3, the full variable domain is DTGVSQNPRHKITKRGQNVTFRCDPISEHNRLYWYRQTLGQGPEFLTYFQNEAQLEKSRLLSDRFSAERPKGSFSTLEIQRTEQGDSAMYLCASTGGNTEAFFGQGTRLTVV.

This clonotype was seen a few times. The chain couples TRBV15 to TRBJ1-1; no clear D gene. Deletions cut 0 bases from V and 11 bases from J, with 7 bases between. CDR3 length: 11 amino acids. CDR1 LNHNV and CDR2 YYDKDF come from the germline V gene (reference sequence). The chain's CDR3 is CATSRDGSAFF. DNA for the CDR3: TGTGCCACCAGCAGAGATGGTTCGGCTTTCTTT.

The chain employs TRBV7-2 and TRBJ1-6; D is unclear. CDR1 SGHTA and CDR2 FQGNSA come from the germline V gene. The ends were cut back, 0 bases at V and 6 bases at J, with 9 bases in the middle. This CDR3 contains 15 residues. CDR3 in amino acids: CASSLALKRNSPLHF. The CDR3, as DNA: TGTGCCAGCAGCTTAGCGTTGAAGCGTAATTCACCCCTCCACTTT.

The gene calls are TRBV18 and TRBJ1-3; D gene ambiguous. Germline V CDR1 and CDR2: KGHSH, LQKENI. The CDR3 loop spans 16 amino acids. The V end was cut by 2 bases, the J end by 1 base, with 12 bases between. CDR3 coding DNA: TGTGCCAGCTCACCAAACAACCTGAATTCTGGAAACACCATATATTTT. Its protein product is CASSPNNLNSGNTIYF.

The chain is built from TRBV20-1 and TRBJ2-2; D is tentatively TRBD1 or TRBD2 (6 bases each). The CDR3 totals 15 residues. CDR1 and CDR2 from the germline V gene are DFQATT and SNEGSKA (reference sequence). Trimming shortened V by 0 bases and J by 4 bases, and 12 bases separated the two germline ends. CDR3 DNA sequence: TGCAGTGCTAGAGAGGGGGGCATCCCCACCGGGGAGCTGTTTTTT. Translation: CSAREGGIPTGELFF.

V gene TRBV15 combines with J gene TRBJ2-7; possibly TRBD2 for D (5 bases). V lost 3 bases and J 1 base, leaving 13 bases between the germline ends. CDR3 length equals 15 residues. The germline V gene encodes CDR1 LNHNV and CDR2 YYDKDF (reference sequence). CDR3: CATSSPWTGSYEQYF. For the CDR3, the DNA is TGTGCCACCAGCAGTCCTTGGACGGGGTCCTACGAGCAGTACTTC.

This clonotype has at least ten counts. The rearrangement uses TRBV28 and TRBJ1-6; D unclear. The CDR3 runs to 11 residues. V was shortened by 4 bases and J by 10 bases, with 5 bases between the two germline ends. Germline assignment: CDR1 MDHEN and CDR2 SYDVKM. CDR3 DNA sequence: TGTGCCAGCAGTTACCACTCACCCCTCCACTTT. Translated: CASSYHSPLHF.